The 10 T cell receptor beta chains below come from one sample, sequenced in a study of blood T cell repertoires in COVID-19. Produced via immunoSEQ multiplex PCR; TCRdb's table is partial and in-frame only. Here the sample spans approximately 350,000 clones, 65% to 90% being singletons. Sequencing was done on a sample of peripheral blood. The receptors come from a woman in her sixties or seventies with COVID-19, enrolled during active disease.

V is TRBV7-6 and J is TRBJ2-1; 9 bases match TRBD2. Unmatched junction bases numbered 3, after V lost 2 bases and J lost 4 bases. The germline CDR1 and CDR2 sequences are SGHVS and FNYEAQ. The CDR3 covers 15 residues. As DNA, the CDR3 is TGTGCCAGCAGCTTAAGCGGGGGGATATACAATGAGCAGTTCTTC. Residues: CASSLSGGIYNEQFF. The full variable domain, in which reference TRBV7-6 and TRBJ2-1 provide the parts outside the CDR3, is GAGVSQSPRYKVTKRGQDVALRCDPISGHVSLYWYRQALGQGPEFLTYFNYEAQQDKSGLPNDRFSAERPEGSISTLTIQRTEQRDSAMYRCASSLSGGIYNEQFFGPGTRLTVL.

The CDR3 DNA is TGTGCCAGCAGTGAATACAGCTATGGCTACACCTTC. Translation: CASSEYSYGYTF. The chain is built from TRBV25-1 and TRBJ1-2; D not certain. V was shortened by 0 bases and J by 4 bases, with 3 bases between the two germline ends. The CDR3 is 12 residues long. Germline CDR1 MGHDK, CDR2 SYGVNS.

V gene TRBV13 combines with J gene TRBJ1-6, with D hard to call. Germline loops: CDR1 PRHDT, CDR2 FYEKMQ (reference sequence). The ends were cut back, 9 bases at V and 2 bases at J, with 11 bases in the middle. The length of the CDR3 is 14 residues. DNA for the CDR3: TGTGCCAGTCGGGGAAGCACCTATAATTCACCCCTCCACTTT. Its translation is CASRGSTYNSPLHF.

This clone was counted a few times. V and J are TRBV19 and TRBJ1-6, with 9 bases identical to TRBD1. Trimming took 5 bases from V and 10 from J; bases not matched to a gene: 6. The length of the CDR3 is 14 residues. Germline V lookup: CDR1 LNHDA, CDR2 SQIVND (reference sequence). CDR3 region: CASSSTGGRSPLHF. The CDR3 coding sequence is TGTGCCAGTAGTTCGACAGGGGGGCGGTCACCCCTCCACTTT. The full variable domain, in which reference TRBV19 and TRBJ1-6 provide the parts outside the CDR3, is DGGITQSPKYLFRKEGQNVTLSCEQNLNHDAMYWYRQDPGQGLRLIYYSQIVNDFQKGDIAEGYSVSREKKESFPLTVTSAQKNPTAFYLCASSSTGGRSPLHFGNGTRLTVT.

The rearrangement links TRBV2 to TRBJ1-5, with D unresolved. Germline values: CDR1 SNHLY, CDR2 FYNNEI. CDR3 size: 14 residues. V was shortened by 6 bases and J by 6 bases, with 15 bases between the two germline ends. Here the CDR3 DNA reads TGTGCCAGCAGACAGACATACTCCATTCAGCCCCAGCATTTT. Its protein is CASRQTYSIQPQHF.

The chain combines TRBV6-5 with TRBJ2-7, with D possibly being TRBD2 (6 bases). V lost 6 bases to trimming and J lost 4 bases, with 16 bases between them. CDR3 size: 14 residues. The germline V gene has CDR1 MNHEY and CDR2 SVGAGI. The CDR3 DNA reads as TGTGCCAGCAGCCCGCAGGGCGGGGCATACGAGCAGTACTTC. As protein: CASSPQGGAYEQYF.

V and J are TRBV6-1 and TRBJ1-2; 8 nucleotides align to TRBD1. CDR1 and CDR2 (germline): MNHNS, SASEGT. Unmatched junction bases numbered 3, after V lost 1 base and J lost 5 bases. The length of the CDR3 is 14 residues. CDR3 bases: TGTGCCAGCAGTGAAGGGACAGGGAGGTATGGCTACACCTTC. Its translation: CASSEGTGRYGYTF.

V is TRBV10-3 and J is TRBJ2-7; 8 nucleotides match TRBD1. Trimming at V came to 7 bases and at J to 3 bases, leaving 8 bases not matched to a gene. This CDR3 has 14 residues. Germline V gene lookup returns CDR1 ENHRY and CDR2 SYGVKD. Here the CDR3 reads CAITEPDRDYEQYF. CDR3 DNA sequence: TGTGCCATCACCGAGCCGGACAGGGACTACGAGCAGTACTTC.

V usage is TRBV9 and J usage is TRBJ2-5; TRBD1 might be the D (6 bases). V was pared by 0 bases and J by 2 bases, with 11 bases between. CDR1 and CDR2 (germline): SGDLS, YYNGEE. The CDR3 runs to 15 residues. Here the CDR3 reads CASSVAQGGQETQYF. CDR3 DNA: TGTGCCAGCAGCGTAGCTCAAGGGGGACAAGAGACCCAGTACTTC.

The J gene is TRBJ2-1, the V gene TRBV11-2; D might be TRBD2 (6 bases). The CDR3 consists of 18 residues. The V end lost 3 bases, the J end lost 0 bases, and 18 bases lay between the germline ends. Per the germline V gene, CDR1 is SGHAT and CDR2 is FQNNGV. CDR3 loop: CASSLRAILGGSYNEQFF. The CDR3, as DNA: TGTGCCAGCAGCTTGAGGGCTATTTTGGGGGGCTCCTACAATGAGCAGTTCTTC.